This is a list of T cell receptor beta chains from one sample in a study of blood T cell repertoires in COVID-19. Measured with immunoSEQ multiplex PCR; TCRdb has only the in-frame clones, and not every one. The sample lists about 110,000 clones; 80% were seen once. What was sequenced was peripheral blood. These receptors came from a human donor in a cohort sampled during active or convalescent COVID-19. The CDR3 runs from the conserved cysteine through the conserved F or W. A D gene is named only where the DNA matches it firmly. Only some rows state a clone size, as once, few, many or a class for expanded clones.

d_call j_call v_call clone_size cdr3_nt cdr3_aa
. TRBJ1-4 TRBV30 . TGTGCCTATGGAAGGAGGGGAAATGAAAAACTGTTTTTT CAYGRRGNEKLFF
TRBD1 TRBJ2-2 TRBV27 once TGTGCCAGCAGTTGGACAGGGAGGCTAGCCGGGGAGCTGTTTTTT CASSWTGRLAGELFF
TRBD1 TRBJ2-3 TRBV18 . TGTGCCAGCTCACCTTCCGGACAGGGCACAGATACGCAGTATTTT CASSPSGQGTDTQYF
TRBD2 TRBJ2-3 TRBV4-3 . TGCGCCAGCAGCCAAGATGTGGCGGGAGGTAGACTCTCTAGCACAGATACGCAGTATTTT CASSQDVAGGRLSSTDTQYF
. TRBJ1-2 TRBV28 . TGTGCCAGCAGTTTATTACAGGGCAATGGCTACACCTTC CASSLLQGNGYTF
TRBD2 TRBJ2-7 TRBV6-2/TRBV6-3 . TGTGCCAGCAGTTACCGGTTTAGCGGGGTGAGCGGCGAGCAGTACTTC CASSYRFSGVSGEQYF
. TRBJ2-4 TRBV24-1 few TGTGCCACCAGTGACGTCTCCGCCAAAAACATTCAGTACTTC CATSDVSAKNIQYF
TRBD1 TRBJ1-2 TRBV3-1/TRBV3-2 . TGTGCCAGCAGCCGGACAGGGGCTAACTATGGCTACACCTTC CASSRTGANYGYTF
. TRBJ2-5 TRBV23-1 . TGCGCCAGCAGTCAACCCAGGGCAGAGAAAGAGACCCAGTACTTC CASSQPRAEKETQYF
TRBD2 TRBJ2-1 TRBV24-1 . TGTGCCACCAGTGCTACTGGGACTAGCGGGAGGATTGAGCAGTTCTTC CATSATGTSGRIEQFF
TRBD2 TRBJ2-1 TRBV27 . TGTGCCAGCAGTTTAGTTCAACTAGCGGGATGGGCGGATGAGCAGTTCTTC CASSLVQLAGWADEQFF
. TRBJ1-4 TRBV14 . TGTGCCAGCAGCCGAGACAGGAATGAAAAACTGTTTTTT CASSRDRNEKLFF
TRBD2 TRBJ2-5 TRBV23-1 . TGCGCCAGCATAAGGACTAGCGGGAGGCACGAGACCCAGTACTTC CASIRTSGRHETQYF
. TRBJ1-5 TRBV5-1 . TGCGCCAGCAGCTTGGATGCTGGGAGGTCGAGCAATCAGCCCCAGCATTTT CASSLDAGRSSNQPQHF
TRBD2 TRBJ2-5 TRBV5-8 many TGTGCCAGCAGCGCAGCGCTAGCGGAAGAGACCCAGTACTTC CASSAALAEETQYF
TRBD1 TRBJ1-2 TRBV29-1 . TGCAGCCTATGGGACAGCTATAGTGGCTACACCTTC CSLWDSYSGYTF
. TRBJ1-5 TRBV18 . TGTGCCAGCTCACCGATCGGCTGGAGAGCCGGGGGAAATCAGCCCCAGCATTTT CASSPIGWRAGGNQPQHF
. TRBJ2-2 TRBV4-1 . TGCGCCAGCAGCCAAGTATGGGCAAACACCGGGGAGCTGTTTTTT CASSQVWANTGELFF
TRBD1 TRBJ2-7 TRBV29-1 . TGCAGCGCCCGATTGGGACAGTGGAGCGAGCAGTACTTC CSARLGQWSEQYF
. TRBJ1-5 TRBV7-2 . TGTGCCAGCAGCCTTGGAGGTCGGAATCAGCCCCAGCATTTT CASSLGGRNQPQHF
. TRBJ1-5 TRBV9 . TGTGCCAGCAGCGTAGAGCCTGGTCTCGAGCCCCAGCATTTT CASSVEPGLEPQHF
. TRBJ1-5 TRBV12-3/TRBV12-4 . TGTGCCAGCAGTAAAACAGGGAATCAGCCCCAGCATTTT CASSKTGNQPQHF
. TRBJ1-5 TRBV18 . TGTGCCAGCTCACCATCCGGTCCAGGGGCTAATCAGCCCCAGCATTTT CASSPSGPGANQPQHF
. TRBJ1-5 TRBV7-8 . TGTGCCAGCAGCTTAGTCGGGAATCAGCCCCAGCATTTT CASSLVGNQPQHF
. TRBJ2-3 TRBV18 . TGTGCCAGCTCGACCCAGGAGTCCCGGGGATCGACAGATACGCAGTATTTT CASSTQESRGSTDTQYF